This TCR beta chain was observed in a study of blood T cells in healthy people across ages. Findings and limits, study-wide: Among long-lived donors, naive CD4+ cells were more numerous and diversity higher than in aged donors. Researchers report that TCR beta diversity correlated strongly with naive T cell percentage.

The CDR3 spans 12 residues. CDR1 and CDR2 from the germline V gene are SQVTM and ANQGSEA. In regard to this clonotype: Its antigen is still unknown. A much larger clonotype is one base distant, so this may be a read error.

Next came a second PCR, run for roughly 6 to 11 cycles, which used a sample-barcoded 5' primer along with a J-beta primer mix. A template-switch adaptor with 12 random nucleotides tagged each cDNA molecule. TCRdb recomputed calls from the 5' RACE reads with MiXCR, one row per CDR3 protein. The sample shows hundreds of thousands of distinct CDR3 sequences, roughly 64% of them seen only once. Isolating PBMCs gave at least 6 million of these cells per sample. J is TRBJ2-3 and V is TRBV29-1; 7 nucleotides align to TRBD2. What was sequenced was blood. This TCR was sampled from a young man in good health. Here the CDR3 reads CCVERDTDTQYF. In DNA form, the CDR3 reads TGCTGCGTTGAGCGGGACACAGATACGCAGTATTTT.